Shown below are 5 T cell receptor beta chains from a single sample sequenced in a study of blood T cell repertoires in COVID-19. Sequencing used immunoSEQ multiplex PCR; TCRdb keeps in-frame clones, though not all of them. The sample has about 110,000 clones, 80% to 90% seen once; the top ten hold around 1.1%. Sequenced: peripheral blood. These receptors came from a human donor in a cohort sampled during active COVID-19.

This rearrangement joins TRBV20-1 to TRBJ2-5; D call uncertain. Trimming took off 3 bases at V and 2 bases at J, with 7 bases between the two ends. Germline assignment: CDR1 DFQATT and CDR2 SNEGSKA (reference sequence). The CDR3 is 12 amino acids. The CDR3 region has the DNA TGCAGTGCTAGTCCCGGTCAAGAGACCCAGTACTTC. Translation: CSASPGQETQYF.

This chain uses TRBV5-1 with TRBJ1-2, with D perhaps matching TRBD1 (6 bases). CDR1 is SGHRS and CDR2 is YFSETQ in the germline V gene. The CDR3 has 14 amino acids. V lost 4 bases and J lost 6, with 16 bases in between. The CDR3 DNA follows: TGCGCCAGCAGCCTTGACAGGCTTTCAAATGGCTACACCTTC. Amino acids: CASSLDRLSNGYTF.

The V and J genes are TRBV7-2 and TRBJ2-1; the match to TRBD2 covers 10 bases. Trimming at V came to 2 bases and at J to 10 bases, leaving 5 bases not matched to a gene. Germline CDR1 SGHTA, CDR2 FQGNSA. This CDR3 is built from 14 residues. CDR3 loop: CASSLPLAGAEQFF. The CDR3 DNA follows: TGTGCCAGCAGCTTACCCCTAGCGGGGGCAGAGCAGTTCTTC.

This sequence joins TRBV9 and TRBJ2-3, with 16 bases that match TRBD2. Germline CDR1 is SGDLS and CDR2 is YYNGEE. This CDR3 has 17 residues. The junction had 7 bases not matched to a gene; V was cut back by 4 bases and J by 5 bases. In DNA, the CDR3 is TGTGCCAGCAGCTCGGGACTAGCGGGAGGGCCTGGAGATACGCAGTATTTT. Translated: CASSSGLAGGPGDTQYF.

Concerning this clone: Mismatch with germline at one junction end may stem from a read error. J is TRBJ2-5 and V is TRBV7-7; 14 bases line up with TRBD2. Germline CDR1 is SSHAT and CDR2 is FNYEAQ (reference sequence). The CDR3 loop spans 16 amino acids. CDR3 sequence: CASSAGTSGGQETQYF. As DNA, the CDR3 is TGTGCTAGCAGCGCAGGGACTAGCGGGGGCCAAGAGACCCAGTACTTC.